The subject of this entry is one TCR beta chain. No antigen is known for it. One base away there is no much larger clone; base qualities are not given. For every enrolled patient, mismatch repair deficiency was confirmed by either polymerase chain reaction or immunohistochemistry. TCR sequencing was performed for a few patients who responded to pembrolizumab therapy. The phase II trial prospectively evaluated PD-1 blockade with pembrolizumab in advanced mismatch repair-deficient cancers, independent of tissue of origin. Serial peripheral blood T cell samples were collected before and at multiple times after starting PD-1 blockade. The timing of each blood sample was reported as weeks after the first dose of pembrolizumab. This record comes from a study of PD-1 blockade in mismatch repair-deficient tumors (dated by TCRdb to 2017 to 2019). About the investigation overall: Between September 2013 and late 2016, the trial enrolled some 91 consecutive patients with over 10 mismatch repair-deficient cancer types, every one of whom had been previously treated and was progressing. Tumor-associated T cell clones in the peripheral blood of patients responding to PD-1 blockade were tracked using deep sequencing of TCR CDR3 regions. Paper-wide results and their limitations: Rapid expansion after pembrolizumab followed by contraction, generally before radiologic responses, was shown by tumor-resident clones, which were often undetectable in blood before treatment.

Trimming leaves V shorter by 5 bases and J shorter by 2 bases, with the junction holding 14 bases beyond the gene matches. Via the germline V gene (reference sequence), CDR1 is LNHNV and CDR2 YYDKDF. The CDR3 goes from the cysteine to the phenylalanine over 18 residues. Just the 54-base CDR3 DNA is kept, in frame starting at base 1. The library came from the immunoSEQ multiplex PCR assay. In TCRdb, the immuneACCESS table is reduced to in-frame sequences with V and J assigned. These tables do not hold every clone; where another copy was compared, an unresolved V gene accounts for under half, and the others remain unexplained. The sample has some 16,000 clones on record, over 75% of them singletons. The biggest ten clones account for around 1.6% of the sample.

The receptor was derived from an adult with mismatch repair-deficient cancer. Sequencing used PBMCs, obtained roughly 23 weeks after starting pembrolizumab. The sequence joins TRBV15 to TRBJ2-7; TRBD2 matches 11 bases in the middle. The CDR3 in this case is CATSPGTSGRSPAYEQYF. The nucleotides are TGTGCCACCAGCCCAGGGACTAGCGGCCGCTCACCCGCCTACGAGCAGTACTTC.